Below are 25 T cell receptor beta chains sequenced from a single sample in a study of T cell responses to AZD1222 COVID-19 vaccine. TCRdb keeps only in-frame clones here, not all; method: immunoSEQ multiplex PCR. The sample shows 150,000 to 190,000 clones, 87% of them seen only once. This specimen consisted of peripheral blood, obtained 28 days after the second AZD1222 dose. All receptors derive from an adult who received the AZD1222 COVID-19 vaccine.

The CDR3 region is CASSTSDRAPVAEQFF. The CDR3 DNA sequence: TGTGCCAGCAGCACCTCGGACAGGGCCCCCGTGGCTGAGCAGTTCTTC. This chain connects TRBV28 to TRBJ2-1; 8 bases agree with TRBD1. From germline, CDR1 is MDHEN and CDR2 SYDVKM. J gave up 9 bases and V 6 bases, and 16 bases lay outside the gene matches. The CDR3 is 16 residues long.

The chain links TRBV4-1 to TRBJ2-7; D is ambiguous. The CDR3 length is 14 residues. From germline, CDR1 is MGHRA and CDR2 YSYEKL. The V end was cut by 1 base, the J end by 1 base, with 8 bases between. This CDR3 is CASSQGAASYEQYF. CDR3 nucleotide sequence: TGCGCCAGCAGCCAAGGGGCGGCATCCTACGAGCAGTACTTC.

The chain links TRBV6-6 to TRBJ1-3; D is ambiguous. Trimming took 5 bases from V and 9 from J, leaving 11 bases between them. In germline, CDR1 is MNHNY, CDR2 SVGAGI (reference sequence). The CDR3 extends over 12 amino acids. The CDR3 nucleotides are TGTGCCAGCAGTCGACCCGAAGGCACCATATATTTT. Its translation: CASSRPEGTIYF.

This sequence joins TRBV11-2 and TRBJ1-1; unclear D gene. Germline V gene data show CDR1 as SGHAT and CDR2 as FQNNGV. With 1 base removed from V and 12 bases from J, the gap between germline ends came to 12 bases. The CDR3 sequence is 12 residues long. The CDR3 bases are TGTGCCAGCAGCTTAGTTGGGCGGAATACTTTCTTT. Protein: CASSLVGRNTFF.

In regard to this clone: The sample has other DNA sequences that encode this CDR3 too. The rearrangement links TRBV18 to TRBJ2-2, with 10 bases aligning to TRBD1. This CDR3 has 15 residues. V was pared by 1 base and J by 7 bases, with 3 bases of the junction left unmatched. Germline V lookup: CDR1 KGHSH, CDR2 LQKENI. CDR3 sequence reads: CASSPRQGAGGELFF. Here the CDR3 DNA reads TGTGCCAGCTCACCACGACAGGGGGCCGGCGGGGAGCTGTTTTTT.

The DNA for the CDR3 is TGTGCCAGCAGTGGGTTGTCTGGAAACACCATATATTTT. This gives the protein CASSGLSGNTIYF. The V call is TRBV28, the J call TRBJ1-3; D gene ambiguous. CDR1 and CDR2 from the germline V gene are MDHEN and SYDVKM. CDR3 length: 13 amino acids. V was clipped by 5 bases and J by 1 base, with 6 bases between them. The full variable domain, rest sourced from reference TRBV28 and TRBJ1-3, is DVKVTQSSRYLVKRTGEKVFLECVQDMDHENMFWYRQDPGLGLRLIYFSYDVKMKEKGDIPEGYSVSREKKERFSLILESASTNQTSMYLCASSGLSGNTIYFGEGSWLTVV.

The chain has TRBV18 and TRBJ2-2; D possibly corresponds to TRBD1 (6 bases). This CDR3 is 16 amino acids long. V lost 2 bases and J 4 bases, leaving 14 bases between the germline ends. CDR1 is KGHSH, CDR2 LQKENI, per germline. The DNA for the CDR3 is TGTGCCAGCTCACCAGTCGCAGGGGTGGCCACCGGGGAGCTGTTTTTT. Protein: CASSPVAGVATGELFF. Looking up the rest from reference TRBV18 and TRBJ2-2 gives the full variable domain: NAGVMQNPRHLVRRRGQEARLRCSPMKGHSHVYWYRQLPEEGLKFMVYLQKENIIDESGMPKERFSAEFPKEGPSILRIQQVVRGDSAAYFCASSPVAGVATGELFFGEGSRLTVL.

This chain links TRBV3-1 (or the pseudogene TRBV3-2) with TRBJ1-4; weak D call: TRBD1 (5 bases). This CDR3 contains 14 residues. Germline CDR1 is LGHDT and CDR2 is YNNKEL (reference sequence). V lost 1 base and J 7 bases, leaving 10 bases between the germline ends. The CDR3 sequence: CASSQGWGTEKLFF. The DNA for the CDR3 is TGTGCCAGCAGCCAAGGTTGGGGGACTGAAAAACTGTTTTTT.

The genes are TRBV6-1 and TRBJ1-6; D is uncertain. Per the germline V gene, CDR1 is MNHNS and CDR2 is SASEGT. Trimming removed 2 bases at V and 14 bases at J, with 16 bases between. The CDR3 extends over 14 amino acids. CDR3 protein: CASSEWGTARTLHF. DNA for the CDR3: TGTGCCAGCAGTGAATGGGGAACTGCTCGAACCCTCCACTTT.

The count of this clone is one. The CDR3 DNA follows: TGTGCCAGCACCCCAGAGGGTCCGACACCTAATGAAAAACTGTTTTTT. It is translated as CASTPEGPTPNEKLFF. The gene calls are TRBV7-6 and TRBJ1-4, with D unclear. The CDR3 has 16 amino acids. The V end lost 7 bases, the J end lost 3 bases, and 18 bases lay between the germline ends. Germline CDR1 and CDR2: SGHVS and FNYEAQ.

The V gene is TRBV27, the J gene TRBJ1-5; D gene ambiguous. This CDR3 comprises 15 residues. Germline V gene lookup returns CDR1 MNHEY and CDR2 SMNVEV (reference sequence). The V and J ends lost 6 bases and 0 bases respectively, with 12 bases between them. CDR3 nucleotide sequence: TGTGCCAGCAGCAATGGGCAGAATAGCAATCAGCCCCAGCATTTT. Amino acid sequence: CASSNGQNSNQPQHF.

The rearrangement uses TRBV2 and TRBJ2-5, with D possibly being TRBD2 (6 bases). The CDR3 is made up of 15 amino acids. CDR1 SNHLY and CDR2 FYNNEI come from the germline V gene. Trimming left V 9 bases short and J 5 bases short, with 22 bases between. In DNA, the CDR3 is TGTGCCAGTCTGGGGAGCGACCACGCGGGGGAGACCCAGTACTTC. Its translation is CASLGSDHAGETQYF.

This clone was detected only once. CDR3 DNA sequence: TGTGCCAGCAGTTCCCCCCTGGGGGGGACGAACACCGGGGAGCTGTTTTTT. Translation: CASSSPLGGTNTGELFF. This chain links TRBV28 with TRBJ2-2; TRBD2 aligns across 7 bases. The CDR3 is made up of 17 amino acids. Germline trimming cut 4 bases from V and 0 bases from J; bases unmatched to any gene: 8. CDR1 and CDR2 from the germline V gene are MDHEN and SYDVKM.

V usage is TRBV7-2 and J usage is TRBJ1-3; D unclear. V was clipped by 4 bases and J by 0 bases, with 13 bases between them. CDR1 and CDR2 (germline): SGHTA, FQGNSA. CDR3 size: 16 residues. DNA for the CDR3: TGTGCCAGCAGCTCCGTCAGGACGGACTCTGGAAACACCATATATTTT. Translating gives CASSSVRTDSGNTIYF.

This chain joins TRBV2 and TRBJ2-7, with 8 bases that match TRBD1. The V gene end was trimmed by 7 bases and the J gene end by 7 bases; junction bases not matched to a gene: 6. The CDR3 covers 12 residues. CDR1 is SNHLY, CDR2 FYNNEI, per germline. This chain's CDR3 is CASTTGVLEQYF. The CDR3 DNA reads TGTGCCAGCACGACAGGGGTCCTTGAGCAGTACTTC. The whole variable domain, filled in from reference TRBV2 and TRBJ2-7, reads EPEVTQTPSHQVTQMGQEVILRCVPISNHLYFYWYRQILGQKVEFLVSFYNNEISEKSEIFDDQFSVERPDGSNFTLKIRSTKLEDSAMYFCASTTGVLEQYFGPGTRLTVT.

The chain carries TRBV28 and TRBJ2-7, with 11 bases that match TRBD1. The CDR3 is 15 amino acids. The V gene's germline CDR1 is MDHEN and CDR2 SYDVKM. Trimming removed 1 base from V and 9 bases from J; junction bases left unmatched: 8. In nucleotides, the CDR3 is TGTGCCAGCAGTTTATTTAGGACAGGGGGCGGTGGGCAGTACTTC. Amino acid sequence: CASSLFRTGGGGQYF.

Only a few counts were recorded for this clone. The chain has TRBV28 and TRBJ1-1; no clear D. V lost 7 bases and J 0 bases, leaving 9 bases between the germline ends. CDR3 length: 13 residues. The germline gives CDR1 MDHEN, CDR2 SYDVKM. CDR3 coding DNA: TGTGCCAGCACTCGACCGCTGAACACTGAAGCTTTCTTT. This translates into CASTRPLNTEAFF.

The chain is built from TRBV18 and TRBJ2-1; TRBD2 matches at 8 bases. V lost 5 bases and J lost 6; bases outside the gene matches: 3. CDR1 and CDR2 from the germline V gene are KGHSH and LQKENI. This CDR3 region has 13 residues. CDR3 coding DNA: TGTGCCAGCTCAGCAACTAGCGGCAATGAGCAGTTCTTC. Protein product: CASSATSGNEQFF.

The chain carries TRBV2 and TRBJ1-5; D call uncertain. Trimming removed 5 bases at V and 0 bases at J, with 8 bases between. Per the germline V gene, CDR1 is SNHLY and CDR2 is FYNNEI. This CDR3 is built from 14 residues. The CDR3 coding sequence is TGTGCCAGCAGTAGGGATTATAGCAATCAGCCCCAGCATTTT. Protein: CASSRDYSNQPQHF. Full variable domain (outside the CDR3, taken from reference TRBV2 and TRBJ1-5): EPEVTQTPSHQVTQMGQEVILRCVPISNHLYFYWYRQILGQKVEFLVSFYNNEISEKSEIFDDQFSVERPDGSNFTLKIRSTKLEDSAMYFCASSRDYSNQPQHFGDGTRLSIL.

The V gene is TRBV9, the J gene TRBJ2-3, with D possibly matching TRBD2 (6 bases). V dropped 0 bases and J dropped 8 bases, with 10 bases sitting between them. Per the germline V gene, CDR1 is SGDLS and CDR2 is YYNGEE. This CDR3 is built from 13 residues. This chain's CDR3 is CASSVAPGGTQYF. CDR3 coding DNA: TGTGCCAGCAGCGTAGCTCCCGGGGGTACGCAGTATTTT.

The chain joins TRBV29-1 to TRBJ2-3; 7 bases agree with TRBD1. Germline V gives CDR1 SQVTM, CDR2 ANQGSEA. The ends lost 4 bases at V and 14 bases at J; junction bases unmatched: 9. The CDR3 is 11 amino acids. This CDR3 is CSVGSGGAVYF. DNA for the CDR3: TGCAGCGTTGGTTCAGGGGGAGCGGTGTATTTT.

The V and J genes are TRBV27 and TRBJ2-5; D not certain. This CDR3 has 11 residues. Germline V lookup: CDR1 MNHEY, CDR2 SMNVEV (reference sequence). V shed 5 bases and J shed 5 bases, with 6 bases lying between them. The CDR3 nucleotides read TGTGCCAGCAGTCGTGGGGAGACCCAGTACTTC. Its protein is CASSRGETQYF.

The chain joins TRBV5-1 to TRBJ1-1, with D possibly being TRBD1 (6 bases). Germline V gene lookup returns CDR1 SGHRS and CDR2 YFSETQ. The CDR3 contains 14 residues. The V end lost 0 bases, the J end lost 7 bases, and 13 bases lay between the germline ends. CDR3 loop: CASSLDRVVSEAFF. The CDR3 DNA follows: TGCGCCAGCAGCTTGGACAGGGTAGTTAGTGAAGCTTTCTTT.

The V and J genes are TRBV9 and TRBJ2-7; TRBD2 matches at 9 bases. Germline CDR1 is SGDLS and CDR2 is YYNGEE. V was pared by 0 bases and J by 5 bases, with 9 bases of the junction left unmatched. The CDR3 has 16 amino acids. CDR3 in amino acids: CASSVGAAGGLNEQYF. The CDR3 DNA reads TGTGCCAGCAGCGTAGGAGCGGCGGGAGGGCTCAACGAGCAGTACTTC.

The chain couples TRBV28 to TRBJ1-2; 7 nucleotides line up with TRBD1. Germline V CDR1 and CDR2: MDHEN, SYDVKM. Trimming took 5 bases from V and 0 from J; bases not matched to a gene: 6. The CDR3 is 15 residues long. The CDR3 DNA is TGTGCCAGCAGTCCCCAGGACAGGACTAACTATGGCTACACCTTC. Its translation: CASSPQDRTNYGYTF.